The 23 T cell receptor beta chains below all came from one sample that was sequenced in a study of human T cells and chemical hapten exposure. TCRdb fed the RACE reads into MiXCR, producing one record per CDR3 protein. The sample includes approximately 350,000 distinct CDR3 sequences, roughly 6% seen only once; the top ten take over 5.5%. The time point denotes: patch test 2, 6 weeks after DPC sensitization. Treatment here: therapeutic diphenylcyclopropenone sensitization with weekly scalp DPC. Sample: whole blood, taken in connection with sensitization to the hapten diphenylcyclopropenone (DPC). These receptors came from a woman aged 18-30 years with alopecia areata. Some clones in this sample may be carry-over from other donors' samples.

V is TRBV9 and J is TRBJ2-1; D tentatively reads TRBD1 or TRBD2 (6 bases each). Germline assignment: CDR1 SGDLS and CDR2 YYNGEE. V lost 0 bases and J 10 bases, leaving 11 bases between the germline ends. The CDR3 spans 13 residues. The CDR3 DNA is TGTGCCAGCAGCGTAGTATTGGGGGGCGAGCAGTTCTTC. This gives the protein CASSVVLGGEQFF.

The chain is built from TRBV6-2 or TRBV6-3 and TRBJ2-3; TRBD2 might be the D (5 bases). The germline CDR1 and CDR2 sequences are MNHEY and SVGEGT. V was cut by 0 bases and J by 2 bases, with 15 bases left in between. The CDR3 sequence is 17 residues long. As DNA, the CDR3 is TGTGCCAGCAGTTACTCGACGGAGGACGGGGACACAGATACGCAGTATTTT. Amino acid sequence: CASSYSTEDGDTDTQYF.

This clonotype was observed many times. The chain couples TRBV11-2 to TRBJ1-1; 7 bases match TRBD1. The CDR3 spans 14 residues. V was pared by 4 bases and J by 3 bases, with 5 bases of the junction left unmatched. Germline assignment: CDR1 SGHAT and CDR2 FQNNGV. In DNA, the CDR3 is TGTGCCAGCAGCTCCGGACAGGCTGACACTGAAGCTTTCTTT. The encoded protein is CASSSGQADTEAFF.

This chain connects TRBV6-5 to TRBJ1-1; D not certain. Germline CDR1 and CDR2: MNHEY and SVGAGI. V gave up 6 bases and J gave up 0 bases, with 17 bases separating them. This CDR3 has 16 amino acids. In DNA form, the CDR3 reads TGTGCCAGCAGCCGGTCCATGTGGGGTATGAACACTGAAGCTTTCTTT. It translates to CASSRSMWGMNTEAFF.

The chain joins TRBV12-3 or TRBV12-4 to TRBJ1-4, with 12 bases identical to TRBD1. The CDR3 spans 16 residues. The V and J ends lost 6 bases and 7 bases, in that order; junction bases with no gene match: 9. The CDR3 protein is CASSPRDRGHSEKLFF. Here the CDR3 DNA reads TGTGCCAGCAGCCCCCGGGACAGGGGGCATTCTGAAAAACTGTTTTTT.

This clonotype occurred many times. One end of the junction varies from germline; a read error may be responsible. The rearrangement uses TRBV12-3 or TRBV12-4 and TRBJ2-7, with 7 bases matching TRBD1. This CDR3 contains 14 residues. The chain's CDR3 is CASSLGGGSHEQYF. CDR3 DNA sequence: TGTGCCAGCAGTTTAGGAGGGGGCTCCCACGAGCAGTACTTC.

There are a few counts of this clonotype. The chain uses TRBV6-5 and TRBJ2-5; the D gene could be TRBD1 or TRBD2 (5 bases each). Germline V gives CDR1 MNHEY, CDR2 SVGAGI. This CDR3 is 16 amino acids long. The V gene lost 1 base and the J gene lost 1 base, with 13 bases spanning the gap. CDR3 loop: CASSYWVGGPQETQYF. The CDR3 bases are TGTGCCAGCAGTTACTGGGTTGGGGGTCCCCAAGAGACCCAGTACTTC.

There are a few counts of this clonotype. This rearrangement joins TRBV6-5 to TRBJ1-1; 7 bases are shared with TRBD1. CDR3 size: 14 residues. Germline assignment: CDR1 MNHEY and CDR2 SVGAGI. V trimming: 6 bases; J trimming: 5 bases; junction bases outside the gene matches: 9. The CDR3 DNA reads as TGTGCCAGCAGGACTCACAGGGGAGGAACTGAAGCTTTCTTT. Amino acids: CASRTHRGGTEAFF.

This clonotype was counted at least ten times. The chain couples TRBV5-5 to TRBJ1-1; tentative D call: TRBD1 (5 bases). The V gene's germline CDR1 is SGHKS and CDR2 YYEKEE (reference sequence). V was shortened by 0 bases and J by 5 bases, with 8 bases between the two germline ends. There are 13 residues in the CDR3. The CDR3: CASSLVGQTEAFF. The CDR3 DNA sequence: TGTGCCAGCAGCTTGGTGGGGCAGACTGAAGCTTTCTTT.

Ten or more counts support this clonotype. J is TRBJ1-2 and V is TRBV5-4; 10 bases align to TRBD1. The CDR3 has 14 amino acids. With V trimmed by 4 bases and J by 6 bases, 6 bases remained unmatched. CDR1 SGHNT and CDR2 YYREEE come from the germline V gene (reference sequence). The CDR3 nucleotides are TGTGCCAGCAGCCCGATGGGACAGGGGAATGGCTACACCTTC. This codes for CASSPMGQGNGYTF.

This clonotype was counted at least ten times. The chain combines TRBV7-2 with TRBJ2-1; 11 nucleotides align to TRBD1. Germline-derived CDR1 and CDR2 are SGHTA and FQGNSA. V shed 5 bases, J shed 3 bases, and the junction held 3 bases outside the gene matches. The CDR3 is 15 amino acids. CDR3 coding DNA: TGTGCCAGCAGCCTGGGACAGGGGGTCTACAATGAGCAGTTCTTC. Encoded protein: CASSLGQGVYNEQFF.

This clonotype has at least ten counts. J is TRBJ2-2 and V is TRBV18, with TRBD1 matching over 10 bases. The CDR3 contains 15 residues. Germline values: CDR1 KGHSH, CDR2 LQKENI. J was trimmed by 3 bases and V by 4 bases; bases with no gene match: 2. Here the CDR3 reads CASSRDRGHTGELFF. The CDR3 DNA is TGTGCCAGCTCACGGGACAGGGGTCACACCGGGGAGCTGTTTTTT.

The genes are TRBV7-2 and TRBJ1-5; possibly TRBD1 for D (5 bases). With 4 bases removed from V and 4 bases from J, the gap between germline ends came to 11 bases. Germline V gene sequence: CDR1 SGHTA, CDR2 FQGNSA. This CDR3 has 14 amino acids. DNA of the CDR3: TGTGCCAGCAGCTCCCCAGGGATTAATCAGCCCCAGCATTTT. Encoded protein: CASSSPGINQPQHF. Full variable domain (remainder filled in from reference TRBV7-2 and TRBJ1-5): GAGVSQSPSNKVTEKGKDVELRCDPISGHTALYWYRQSLGQGLEFLIYFQGNSAPDKSGLPSDRFSAERTGGSVSTLTIQRTQQEDSAVYLCASSSPGINQPQHFGDGTRLSIL.

The chain recombines TRBV20-1 with TRBJ2-7; perhaps TRBD1 as D (5 bases). The CDR3 covers 12 residues. Germline V gives CDR1 DFQATT, CDR2 SNEGSKA (reference sequence). V was cut by 6 bases and J by 1 base, with 10 bases left in between. The CDR3 nucleotides are TGCAGTGCGTTCGACAGATCCTACGAGCAGTACTTC. Translated: CSAFDRSYEQYF.

This clonotype was seen a few times. This chain links TRBV9 with TRBJ1-1; D unresolved. Germline CDR1 and CDR2: SGDLS and YYNGEE. The CDR3 sequence is 15 residues long. The V and J ends lost 1 base and 0 bases respectively, with 10 bases between them. This chain's CDR3 is CASSVSAAMNTEAFF. The DNA of the CDR3 is TGTGCCAGCAGCGTAAGTGCAGCCATGAACACTGAAGCTTTCTTT.

This clonotype has ten or more counts. V is TRBV10-3 and J is TRBJ2-3; D tentatively fits TRBD1 or TRBD2 (7 bases each). This CDR3 region has 12 residues. V dropped 4 bases and J dropped 10 bases, with 12 bases sitting between them. Germline V gene lookup returns CDR1 ENHRY and CDR2 SYGVKD. The CDR3 DNA follows: TGTGCCATCAGTGTGGGAGGGGGCCCGCAGTATTTT. Encoded protein: CAISVGGGPQYF.

This clonotype was seen more than once but under ten times. One end of the junction does not line up with germline, which may come from a read error. V is TRBV28 and J is TRBJ2-5; D is unresolved. From germline, CDR1 is MDHEN and CDR2 SYDVKM. The CDR3 sequence is 15 residues long. In DNA, the CDR3 is TGTGCCAGCAGTCCGAATCGGAACCCCCAAGGGACCCAGTACTTC. Translation gives CASSPNRNPQGTQYF. Filled out from reference TRBV28 and TRBJ2-5, the complete variable domain reads DVKVTQSSRYLVKRTGEKVFLECVQDMDHENMFWYRQDPGLGLRLIYFSYDVKMKEKGDIPEGYSVSREKKERFSLILESASTNQTSMYLCASSPNRNPQGTQYFGPGTRLLVL.

The gene calls are TRBV12-3 or TRBV12-4 and TRBJ2-3; TRBD2 matches 7 bases. V shed 5 bases, J shed 0 bases, and the junction held 8 bases outside the gene matches. The length of the CDR3 is 16 residues. CDR3: CASSPLGGGSTDTQYF. DNA for the CDR3: TGTGCCAGCAGTCCCCTTGGGGGGGGAAGCACAGATACGCAGTATTTT.

This clonotype appeared many times. The genes are TRBV28 and TRBJ2-7; TRBD2 agrees at 7 bases. J gave up 6 bases and V 5 bases, and 25 bases lay outside the gene matches. Germline assignment: CDR1 MDHEN and CDR2 SYDVKM. The CDR3 sequence is 19 residues long. CDR3 in DNA: TGTGCCAGCAGTCGGCCGGGGGGAGTCCCGGACCCCTCCTCCGCCGAGCAGTACTTC. This sequence encodes CASSRPGGVPDPSSAEQYF.

This clonotype has only a few counts. The rearrangement uses TRBV20-1 and TRBJ2-1; 15 bases match TRBD2. The ends lost 6 bases at V and 7 bases at J; junction bases unmatched: 10. CDR1 and CDR2 from the germline V gene are DFQATT and SNEGSKA (reference sequence). The CDR3 sequence is 16 residues long. CDR3 sequence (DNA): TGCAGTGCCAACTTAGGACTAGCGGGGGGGCAAAATGAGCAGTTCTTC. This sequence encodes CSANLGLAGGQNEQFF.

V is TRBV4-3 and J is TRBJ2-2; tentative D call: TRBD1 (6 bases). Trimming removed 1 base at V and 6 bases at J, with 12 bases between. Germline CDR1 is LGHNA and CDR2 is YSLEER. This CDR3 spans 15 amino acids. The CDR3 DNA reads TGCGCCAGCAGCCAAGTGGGAACAGGGTCCGGGGAGCTGTTTTTT. This codes for CASSQVGTGSGELFF.

This clonotype appeared a few times. The chain is built from TRBV15 and TRBJ1-1, with 9 bases matching TRBD1. V lost 8 bases to trimming and J lost 3 bases; unmatched junction nucleotides: 1. Germline values: CDR1 LNHNV, CDR2 YYDKDF (reference sequence). The CDR3 runs 12 residues. The CDR3 reads CATRTGDTEAFF. The CDR3 DNA is TGTGCCACCCGGACAGGGGACACTGAAGCTTTCTTT. The variable domain in full, completed from reference TRBV15 and TRBJ1-1, reads DAMVIQNPRYQVTQFGKPVTLSCSQTLNHNVMYWYQQKSSQAPKLLFHYYDKDFNNEADTPDNFQSRRPNTSFCFLDIRSPGLGDTAMYLCATRTGDTEAFFGQGTRLTVV.

The chain has TRBV7-2 and TRBJ2-3, with TRBD2 identical over 7 bases. Germline V gene data show CDR1 as SGHTA and CDR2 as FQGNSA. CDR3 size: 16 residues. The junction had 6 bases not matched to a gene; V was cut back by 1 base and J by 2 bases. The CDR3 here is CASSLGRGFLTDTQYF. Here the CDR3 DNA reads TGTGCCAGCAGCTTAGGGCGGGGGTTCCTCACAGATACGCAGTATTTT. Full variable domain (missing parts from reference TRBV7-2 and TRBJ2-3): GAGVSQSPSNKVTEKGKDVELRCDPISGHTALYWYRQSLGQGLEFLIYFQGNSAPDKSGLPSDRFSAERTGGSVSTLTIQRTQQEDSAVYLCASSLGRGFLTDTQYFGPGTRLTVL.